The rows below give T cell receptor beta chains drawn from one sample of a study of T cells after yellow fever vaccination. From the 5' RACE reads, TCRdb called clonotypes with MiXCR, one entry per CDR3 protein. The table has about 130,000 distinct CDR3 sequences, under 9% seen once. This sample comprised CD8+ T cells sorted from PBMCs, obtained on the day of the yellow fever booster vaccination. These receptor sequences come from a man between 18 and 29 years old who received the YFV17D yellow fever vaccine. The CDR3 runs from the conserved cysteine through the conserved F or W. Fields, in order: V gene, D gene, clone size, J gene, CDR3 DNA, CDR3 protein. D genes are given only for firm matches. Clone size appears in some rows only: once, few, many, or a class for an expanded clone.

>TRBV29-1|-|few|TRBJ1-1
TGCAGCGTTGGTCGTGACAGTTTGAACACTGAAGCTTTCTTT
CSVGRDSLNTEAFF
>TRBV6-5|-|-|TRBJ2-3
TGTGCCAGCAGTTGGAACGGCGGGGATACGCAGTATTTT
CASSWNGGDTQYF
>TRBV6-2/TRBV6-3|-|-|TRBJ1-1
TGTGCCAGCAGCCCCTCCCCGATGAACACTGAAGCTTTCTTT
CASSPSPMNTEAFF
>TRBV20-1|-|-|TRBJ2-1
TGCAGTGCAGAGGGGCAGAACTACAATGAGCAGTTCTTC
CSAEGQNYNEQFF
>TRBV20-1|TRBD2|many|TRBJ2-5
TGCAGTGCTAGACTTCCCGGACTAGCGGGGGGGCCGGAGGAGACCCAGTACTTC
CSARLPGLAGGPEETQYF
>TRBV7-9|TRBD1|few|TRBJ1-5
TGTGCCAGCAGCTGGGGACAGGGGGGCCAGCCCCAGCATTTT
CASSWGQGGQPQHF
>TRBV7-9|-|-|TRBJ2-7
TGTGCCAGCAGCCACCTAGGCTACGAGCAGTACTTC
CASSHLGYEQYF
>TRBV4-3|TRBD2|few|TRBJ2-3
TGCGCCAGCAGCCAAACTGCTAGCGGGGCTAGCACAGATACGCAGTATTTT
CASSQTASGASTDTQYF
>TRBV4-1|TRBD1|many|TRBJ2-3
TGCGCCAGCAGCCAACCCGGGACAGGGACAGATACGCAGTATTTT
CASSQPGTGTDTQYF
>TRBV4-1|-|few|TRBJ2-5
TGCGCCAGCAGCCAAGAACCCGGGGGTCACGATAAAGAGACCCAGTACTTC
CASSQEPGGHDKETQYF
>TRBV7-2|TRBD2|-|TRBJ2-3
TGTGCCAGCAGCTCTAGCGGGACTTCTTTCTTAGGCACAGATACGCAGTATTTT
CASSSSGTSFLGTDTQYF
>TRBV27|-|few|TRBJ1-6
TGTGCCAGCAGTTTATCGTTCCCCCCTGGGGGGATTGAGTTCTCACCCCTCCACTTT
CASSLSFPPGGIEFSPLHF
>TRBV6-2/TRBV6-3|-|-|TRBJ2-7
TGTGCCAGCAGTTACAGGTACTACGAGCAGTACTTC
CASSYRYYEQYF
>TRBV7-3|-|-|TRBJ2-2
TGTGCCAGCAGCAAAGGGGTCAACACCGGGGAGCTGTTTTTT
CASSKGVNTGELFF
>TRBV4-1|-|-|TRBJ1-1
TGCGCCAGCAGCCAAGGACAAGTCACTGAAGCTTTCTTT
CASSQGQVTEAFF
>TRBV7-9|-|few|TRBJ1-4
TGTGCCAGCAGCTCGGATTATGAAAAACTGTTTTTT
CASSSDYEKLFF
>TRBV6-6|-|few|TRBJ1-5
TGTGCCAGCAGTTGGCAGGCAGAGGGGAATCAGCCCCAGCATTTT
CASSWQAEGNQPQHF
>TRBV12-5|-|few|TRBJ1-2
TGTGCTAGTGGTTTGAACCAGCGACGGAGCTACACCTTC
CASGLNQRRSYTF
>TRBV6-2/TRBV6-3|-|few|TRBJ1-5
TGTGCCAGCAGCCCTGGAGGAACCCAGCCCCAGCATTTT
CASSPGGTQPQHF
>TRBV9|TRBD1|-|TRBJ2-3
TGTGCCAGCAGCGTGACAGGGGCCCTAACAATTACGCAGTATTTT
CASSVTGALTITQYF
>TRBV5-1|-|few|TRBJ2-1
TGCGCCAGCAGCTCTGGGGGCTACAATGAGCAGTTCTTC
CASSSGGYNEQFF
>TRBV21-1|-|many|TRBJ2-3
TGTGCCAGCAGCAGGGACGGCCTGGTAGATACGCAGTATTTT
CASSRDGLVDTQYF
>TRBV5-1|TRBD1|-|TRBJ2-2
TGCGCCAGCAGCTGGGACCTGAGACAGGGGATACTGTTTTTT
CASSWDLRQGILFF
>TRBV5-1|-|few|TRBJ2-7
TGCGCCAGCAGCTTGCTTGGGCGGGGGCTCTCCTACGAGCAGTACTTC
CASSLLGRGLSYEQYF
>TRBV5-1|TRBD2|-|TRBJ2-1
TGCGCCAGCAGCCAAGCAGCGGGGGGGTTTGATGAGCAGTTCTTC
CASSQAAGGFDEQFF
>TRBV6-2/TRBV6-3|-|few|TRBJ2-5
TGTGCCAGCAGCAAAGTAATAGTCGAGGAGACCCAGTACTTC
CASSKVIVEETQYF
>TRBV6-5|-|-|TRBJ2-3
TGTGCCAGCAGTTACTCGCTAGCTTCTACGCAGTATTTT
CASSYSLASTQYF
>TRBV20-1|-|few|TRBJ2-5
TGCGCGATTTGGGGGCTAGTCGGGGAGACCCAGTACTTC
CAIWGLVGETQYF
>TRBV5-4|-|-|TRBJ1-5
TGTGCCAGCAGCAATCATCTAGGCGAGCCCCAGCATTTT
CASSNHLGEPQHF
>TRBV4-1|-|-|TRBJ2-5
TGCGCCAGCAGCCCAGGGTGGGGGAGCGGAGAGACCCAGTACTTC
CASSPGWGSGETQYF
>TRBV4-1|-|-|TRBJ2-7
TGCGCCAGCAGCCAAGAGGGCAGGCCCTACGAGCAGTACTTC
CASSQEGRPYEQYF
>TRBV27|TRBD1|-|TRBJ1-1
TGTGCCAGCAGACCCAACAGGGGGCTGAACACTGAAGCTTTCTTT
CASRPNRGLNTEAFF
>TRBV3-1|-|few|TRBJ2-5
TGTGCCAGCAGCCAAGACGGGGGATCCAGGGAGACCCAGTACTTC
CASSQDGGSRETQYF
>TRBV2|-|-|TRBJ1-6
TGTGCCAGCAGCCTACGCGGCATCGATAATTCACCCCTCCACTTT
CASSLRGIDNSPLHF
>TRBV14|-|many|TRBJ2-7
TGTGCCAGCAGCCAAGTAGGCATATCGACCTACGAGCAGTACTTC
CASSQVGISTYEQYF
>TRBV5-1|-|few|TRBJ2-1
TGCGCCACCCTACTGGCCCCCAGTAATGAGCAGTTCTTC
CATLLAPSNEQFF
>TRBV7-2|-|few|TRBJ2-3
TGTGCCAGCAGCGCCCCCCCGGAAGATACGCAGTATTTT
CASSAPPEDTQYF
>TRBV11-2|TRBD2|-|TRBJ2-3
TGTGCCAGCAGCTTTTCCGGGGGGATTAGCACAGATACGCAGTATTTT
CASSFSGGISTDTQYF
>TRBV4-3|-|many|TRBJ1-5
TGCGCCAGCAGCCAAGATAGGGACTTTAGCAATCAGCCCCAGCATTTT
CASSQDRDFSNQPQHF
>TRBV20-1|-|-|TRBJ1-6
TGCAGTGTCACCGCCGCGGGGGGCGGGAATTCACCCCTCCACTTT
CSVTAAGGGNSPLHF
>TRBV4-1|-|many|TRBJ2-2
TGCGCCAGCGGGGGACAGAACACCGGGGAGCTGTTTTTT
CASGGQNTGELFF
>TRBV27|TRBD1|few|TRBJ1-5
TGTGCCAGCAGCCGACTCGGGACAGGGGGGAATCAGCCCCAGCATTTT
CASSRLGTGGNQPQHF
>TRBV7-9|-|few|TRBJ2-3
TGTGCCAGCAGCCCCCCCCTTATAGATACGCAGTATTTT
CASSPPLIDTQYF
>TRBV5-1|-|few|TRBJ1-1
TGCGCCAGCAGCCTAGAGGGACTCCGGCACACTGAAGCTTTCTTT
CASSLEGLRHTEAFF
>TRBV11-2|-|few|TRBJ2-7
TGTGCCAGCAGCCCGCCGACCAGCGAGCAGTACTTC
CASSPPTSEQYF
>TRBV12-3/TRBV12-4|-|-|TRBJ1-5
TGTGCCAGCAGTCAACTTCCAGGCGATCAGCCCCAGCATTTT
CASSQLPGDQPQHF
>TRBV28|-|few|TRBJ1-1
TGTGCCAGCAGGTCGGTGGCTGGCACTGAAGCTTTCTTT
CASRSVAGTEAFF
>TRBV27|TRBD1|-|TRBJ2-5
TGTGCCAGCAGTTTATCGAGGGGACAGGCATCACTATGGGAAGAGACCCAGTACTTC
CASSLSRGQASLWEETQYF